This T cell receptor (beta chain) was identified in a study of T cell repertoires in cytomegalovirus infection. The CDR3 totals 15 residues. Germline V gives CDR1 SGHTA, CDR2 FQGNSA. TCRdb passed the reads through MiXCR, listing each CDR3 protein once. This sample has approximately 630,000 distinct CDR3 sequences, with 20% to 25% found just once. With respect to this clonotype: Its antigen is not identified. With a much larger clone just one base away, this may be a read error.

Study results and caveats: Across the ex vivo response, the dominant clonotypes were HLA-C-restricted CMV-specific TCR beta clonotypes.

Sequenced input: CD8+ T cells from PBMCs. This chain uses TRBV7-2 with TRBJ2-3; D is unclear. The receptor was isolated from a human donor in good health (CMV status not recorded). Some clones in this sample may be carry-over from other donors' samples. The CDR3 here is CASRLGQFSTDTQYF. CDR3 DNA sequence: TGTGCCAGCAGATTAGGGCAGTTCAGCACAGATACGCAGTATTTT.